This T cell receptor (beta chain) was found in a study of CD8+CD57+ T cells in acquired aplastic anemia. Study context: An average of 3.2 ug of DNA was obtained from sorted CD4+ and CD8+ cells. Healthy-donor CD4+ cells averaged about 9.9 million reads. Study-wide points: The same twenty-nine CD8+ CDR3 sequences occurred in patients and in controls. For CD8+ Simpson's diversity, patients and controls showed no significant difference.

This clonotype was detected many times. As yet, its antigen is unknown. TCR beta VDJ and CDR3 profiles were obtained from a genomic DNA template. TCRdb ran MiXCR on the reads and lists one entry per CDR3 protein. The profile shows around 170,000 distinct CDR3 sequences, under 55% of them singletons. The CDR3 totals 11 residues. The V gene's germline CDR1 is DFQATT and CDR2 SNEGSKA (reference sequence). Deletions cut 0 bases from V and 4 bases from J, with 1 base between. Sequenced material: sorted CD4+, CD8+, or CD8+CD57+ T cells (not recorded which) from PBMCs. This sequence joins TRBV20-1 and TRBJ2-1, with unresolved D. The receptor was derived from a human donor in good health. CDR3 DNA: TGCAGTGCTAGAGAATACAATGAGCAGTTCTTC. Amino acid sequence: CSAREYNEQFF.